This TCR beta chain stems from a study of blood T cell repertoires in COVID-19. Overall study: Acute and convalescent COVID-19 specimens originated in the United States, Italy and Spain. Sample material is recorded as cDNA or gDNA derived from T cells, B-cell-depleted T cells, or PBMCs.

The CDR3 has 16 residues. Germline CDR1 is KGHSH and CDR2 is LQKENI. The V segment lost 2 bases and the J segment 8 bases; nucleotides outside the gene matches: 9. In the original analysis: Using reference gene primer amplification, nucleated cell counts were estimated. Produced via immunoSEQ multiplex PCR; TCRdb's table is partial and in-frame only. V, J and clone size are taken as reported in that table, and D and trimming were inferred from the DNA itself. The table includes around 130,000 clones, around 80% detected once. This TCR came from a man aged 50-59 years with acute or convalescent COVID-19. The rearrangement joins TRBV18 to TRBJ2-1; TRBD2 matches at 10 bases. Sequenced material: peripheral blood. The CDR3 loop is CASSPRQRGGRDEQFF. The CDR3 DNA sequence: TGTGCCAGCTCACCAAGGCAGCGGGGGGGCAGGGATGAGCAGTTCTTC.